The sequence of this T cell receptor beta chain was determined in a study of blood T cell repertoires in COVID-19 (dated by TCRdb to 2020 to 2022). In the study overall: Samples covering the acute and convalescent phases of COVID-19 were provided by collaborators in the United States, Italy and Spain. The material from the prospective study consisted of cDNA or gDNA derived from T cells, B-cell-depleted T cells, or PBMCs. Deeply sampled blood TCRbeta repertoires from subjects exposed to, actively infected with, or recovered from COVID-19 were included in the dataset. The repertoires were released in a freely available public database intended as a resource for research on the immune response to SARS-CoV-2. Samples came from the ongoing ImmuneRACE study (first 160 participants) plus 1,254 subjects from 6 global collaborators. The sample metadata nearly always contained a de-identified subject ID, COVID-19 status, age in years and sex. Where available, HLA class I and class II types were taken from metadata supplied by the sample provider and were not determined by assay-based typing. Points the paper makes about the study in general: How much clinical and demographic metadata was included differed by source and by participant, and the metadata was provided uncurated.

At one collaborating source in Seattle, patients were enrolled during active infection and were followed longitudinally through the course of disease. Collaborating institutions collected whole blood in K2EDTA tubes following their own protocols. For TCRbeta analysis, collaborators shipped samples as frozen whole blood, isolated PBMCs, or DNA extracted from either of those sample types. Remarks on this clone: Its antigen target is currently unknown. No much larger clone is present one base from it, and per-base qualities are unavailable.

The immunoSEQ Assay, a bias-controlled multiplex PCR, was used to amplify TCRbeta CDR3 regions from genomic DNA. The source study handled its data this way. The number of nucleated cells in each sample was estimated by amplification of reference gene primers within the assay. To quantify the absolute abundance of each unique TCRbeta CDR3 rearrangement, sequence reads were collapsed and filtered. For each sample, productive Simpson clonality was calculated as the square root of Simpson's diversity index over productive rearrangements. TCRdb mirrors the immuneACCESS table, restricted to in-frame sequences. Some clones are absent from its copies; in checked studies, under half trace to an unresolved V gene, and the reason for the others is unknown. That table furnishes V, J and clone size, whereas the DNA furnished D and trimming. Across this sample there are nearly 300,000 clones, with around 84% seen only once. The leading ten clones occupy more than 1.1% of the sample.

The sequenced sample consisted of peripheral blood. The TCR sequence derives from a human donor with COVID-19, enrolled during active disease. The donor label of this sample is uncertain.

The CDR3 is CASSPLAGGPGNEQFF. The nucleotides read TGTGCCAGCTCACCATTAGCGGGAGGGCCTGGAAATGAGCAGTTCTTC. The chain is assembled from TRBV18 and TRBJ2-1; 11 bases in the middle match TRBD2. Reading from cysteine to phenylalanine, the CDR3 counts 16 amino acids. The only DNA kept is the CDR3, 48 bases in frame from the first base. Ends trimmed: V by 2 bases, J by 7 bases; bases unmatched to a gene: 7. In the germline V gene, CDR1 corresponds to KGHSH and CDR2 to LQKENI.